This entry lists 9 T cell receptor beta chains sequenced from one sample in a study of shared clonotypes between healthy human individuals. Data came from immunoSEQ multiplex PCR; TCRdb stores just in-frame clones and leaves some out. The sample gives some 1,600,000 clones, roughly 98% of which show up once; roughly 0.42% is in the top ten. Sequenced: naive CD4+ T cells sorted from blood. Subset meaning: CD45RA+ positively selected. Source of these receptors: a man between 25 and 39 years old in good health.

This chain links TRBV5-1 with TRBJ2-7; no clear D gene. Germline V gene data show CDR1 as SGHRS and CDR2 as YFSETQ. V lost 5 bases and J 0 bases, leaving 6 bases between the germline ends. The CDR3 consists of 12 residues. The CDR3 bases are TGCGCCAGCAGGGGGAACTCCTACGAGCAGTACTTC. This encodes CASRGNSYEQYF.

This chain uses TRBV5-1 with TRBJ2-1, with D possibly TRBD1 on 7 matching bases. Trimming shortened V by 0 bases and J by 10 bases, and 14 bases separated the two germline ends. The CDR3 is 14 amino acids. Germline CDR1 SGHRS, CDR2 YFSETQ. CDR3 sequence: CASSLGQGGGEQFF. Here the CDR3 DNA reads TGCGCCAGCAGCTTGGGACAGGGAGGTGGAGAGCAGTTCTTC.

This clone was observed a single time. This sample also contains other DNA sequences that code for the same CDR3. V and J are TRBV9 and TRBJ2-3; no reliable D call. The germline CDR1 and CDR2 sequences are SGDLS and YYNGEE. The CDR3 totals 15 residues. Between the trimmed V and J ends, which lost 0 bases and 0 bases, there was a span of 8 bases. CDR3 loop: CASSVGQPSTDTQYF. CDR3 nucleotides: TGTGCCAGCAGCGTAGGCCAACCTAGCACAGATACGCAGTATTTT.

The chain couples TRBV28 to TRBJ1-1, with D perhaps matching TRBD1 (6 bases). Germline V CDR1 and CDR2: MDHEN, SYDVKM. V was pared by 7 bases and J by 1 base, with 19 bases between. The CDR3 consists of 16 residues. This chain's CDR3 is CASTGVSFDENTEAFF. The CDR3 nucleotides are TGTGCCAGCACAGGGGTTAGTTTTGACGAGAACACTGAAGCTTTCTTT.

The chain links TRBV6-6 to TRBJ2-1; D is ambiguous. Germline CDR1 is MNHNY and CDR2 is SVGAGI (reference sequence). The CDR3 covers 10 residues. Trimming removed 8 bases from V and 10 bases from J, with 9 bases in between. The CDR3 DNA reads TGTGCCAGCGGGATAGACGAGCAGTTCTTC. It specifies CASGIDEQFF.

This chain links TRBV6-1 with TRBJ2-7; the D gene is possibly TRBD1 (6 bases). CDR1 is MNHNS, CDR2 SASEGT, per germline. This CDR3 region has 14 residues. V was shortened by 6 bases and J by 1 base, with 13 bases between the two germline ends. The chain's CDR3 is CASSLGQNSYEQYF. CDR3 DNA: TGTGCCAGCAGCTTAGGACAGAATTCCTACGAGCAGTACTTC.

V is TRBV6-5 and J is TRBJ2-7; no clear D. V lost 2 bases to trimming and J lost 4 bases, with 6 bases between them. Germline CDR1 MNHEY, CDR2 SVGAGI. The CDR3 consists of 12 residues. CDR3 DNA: TGTGCCAGCAGTTACAATCGGTACGAGCAGTACTTC. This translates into CASSYNRYEQYF.

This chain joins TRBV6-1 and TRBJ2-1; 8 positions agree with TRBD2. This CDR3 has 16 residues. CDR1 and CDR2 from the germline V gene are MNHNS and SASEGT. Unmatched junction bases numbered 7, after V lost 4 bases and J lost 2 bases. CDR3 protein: CASSVHSGIPYNEQFF. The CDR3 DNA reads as TGTGCCAGCAGTGTCCATAGCGGGATTCCCTACAATGAGCAGTTCTTC.

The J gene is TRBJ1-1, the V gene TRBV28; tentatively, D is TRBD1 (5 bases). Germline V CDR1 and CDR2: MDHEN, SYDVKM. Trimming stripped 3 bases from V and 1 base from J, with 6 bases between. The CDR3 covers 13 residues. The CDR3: CASSFQGNTEAFF. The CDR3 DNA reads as TGTGCCAGCAGTTTCCAGGGGAACACTGAAGCTTTCTTT.